The T cell receptor (beta chain) described here comes from a study of blood T cell repertoires in COVID-19. Across the whole study: COVID-19 samples from acute and convalescent phases originated in the United States, Italy and Spain. T cells, B-cell-depleted T cells, or PBMCs provided the cDNA or gDNA that served as material.

Authors' processing steps: Amplification with reference gene primers provided the estimates of nucleated cell counts. Method: immunoSEQ multiplex PCR; TCRdb's copy keeps in-frame clones and lacks some. V and J calls and clone size are those listed in that table; D and trimming were worked out from the DNA. The sample consists of tens of thousands of clones, around four fifths of them appearing once. The germline gives CDR1 MNHEY, CDR2 SVGAGI. Trimming left V 5 bases short and J 7 bases short, with 12 bases between. This CDR3 is 14 amino acids long. This clone showed up just a few times. This receptor was identified in a woman aged 60-70 years with acute or convalescent COVID-19. Sample: peripheral blood. This rearrangement joins TRBV6-5 to TRBJ1-6; D may be TRBD1 (6 bases). CDR3 in amino acids: CASSPGGGNSPLHF. As DNA, the CDR3 is TGTGCCAGCAGTCCCGGGGGGGGCAATTCACCCCTCCACTTT.